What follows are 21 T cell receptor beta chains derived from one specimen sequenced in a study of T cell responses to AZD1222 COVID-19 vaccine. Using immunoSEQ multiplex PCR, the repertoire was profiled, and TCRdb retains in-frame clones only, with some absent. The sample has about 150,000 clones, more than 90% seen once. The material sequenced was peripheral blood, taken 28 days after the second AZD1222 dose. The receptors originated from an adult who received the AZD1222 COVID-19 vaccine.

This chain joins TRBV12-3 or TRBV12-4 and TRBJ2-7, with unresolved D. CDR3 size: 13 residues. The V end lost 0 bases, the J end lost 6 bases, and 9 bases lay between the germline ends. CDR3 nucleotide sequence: TGTGCCAGCAGTTTAGCGACCATTTTCGAGCAGTACTTC. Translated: CASSLATIFEQYF.

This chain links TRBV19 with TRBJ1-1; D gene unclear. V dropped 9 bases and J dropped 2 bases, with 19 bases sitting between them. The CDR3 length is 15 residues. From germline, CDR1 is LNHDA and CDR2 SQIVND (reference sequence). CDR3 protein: CASSTSSHENTEAFF. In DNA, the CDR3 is TGTGCCAGCAGCACGTCGAGCCATGAAAACACTGAAGCTTTCTTT.

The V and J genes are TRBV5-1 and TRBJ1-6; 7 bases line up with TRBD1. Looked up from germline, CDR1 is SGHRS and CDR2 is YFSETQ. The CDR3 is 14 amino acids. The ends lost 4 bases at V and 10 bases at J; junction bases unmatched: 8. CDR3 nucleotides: TGCGCCAGCAGCGTCGAACAGGGGAACTCACCCCTCCACTTT. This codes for CASSVEQGNSPLHF.

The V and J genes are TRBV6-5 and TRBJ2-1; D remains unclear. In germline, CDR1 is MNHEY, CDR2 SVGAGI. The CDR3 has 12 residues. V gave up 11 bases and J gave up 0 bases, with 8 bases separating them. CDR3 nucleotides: TGTGCCTCAAGGAGCTCCTACAATGAGCAGTTCTTC. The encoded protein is CASRSSYNEQFF.

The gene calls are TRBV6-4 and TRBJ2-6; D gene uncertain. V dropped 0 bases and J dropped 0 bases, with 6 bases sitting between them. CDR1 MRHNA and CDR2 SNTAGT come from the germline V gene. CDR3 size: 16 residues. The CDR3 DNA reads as TGTGCCAGCAGTGACTCTGACCGCTCTGGGGCCAACGTCCTGACTTTC. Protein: CASSDSDRSGANVLTF.

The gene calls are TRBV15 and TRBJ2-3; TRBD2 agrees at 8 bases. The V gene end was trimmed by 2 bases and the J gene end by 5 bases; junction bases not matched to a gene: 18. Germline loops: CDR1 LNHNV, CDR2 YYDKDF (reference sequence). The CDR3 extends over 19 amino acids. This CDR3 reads CATSRYPGLAGDGRDTQYF. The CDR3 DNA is TGTGCCACCAGCAGATACCCGGGGCTAGCGGGCGACGGGAGAGATACGCAGTATTTT.

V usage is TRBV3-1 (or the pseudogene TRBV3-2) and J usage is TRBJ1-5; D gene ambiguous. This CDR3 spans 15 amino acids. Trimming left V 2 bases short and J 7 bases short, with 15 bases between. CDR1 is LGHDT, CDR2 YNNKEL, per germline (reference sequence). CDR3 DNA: TGTGCCAGCAGCCAAAGTTTAGGTACACGGCAGCCCCAGCATTTT. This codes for CASSQSLGTRQPQHF.

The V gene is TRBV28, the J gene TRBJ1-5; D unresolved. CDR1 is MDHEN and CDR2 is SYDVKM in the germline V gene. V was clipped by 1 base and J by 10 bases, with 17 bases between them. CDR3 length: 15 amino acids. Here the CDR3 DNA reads TGTGCCAGCAGTTTATTATCGACCGATAGTGGCCCCCAGCATTTT. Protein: CASSLLSTDSGPQHF. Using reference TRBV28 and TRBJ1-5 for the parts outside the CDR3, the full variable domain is DVKVTQSSRYLVKRTGEKVFLECVQDMDHENMFWYRQDPGLGLRLIYFSYDVKMKEKGDIPEGYSVSREKKERFSLILESASTNQTSMYLCASSLLSTDSGPQHFGDGTRLSIL.

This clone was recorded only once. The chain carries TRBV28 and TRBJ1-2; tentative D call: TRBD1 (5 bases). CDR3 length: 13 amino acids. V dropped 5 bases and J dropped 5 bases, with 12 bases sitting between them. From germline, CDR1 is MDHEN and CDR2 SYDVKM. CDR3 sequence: CASSPGTVYGYTF. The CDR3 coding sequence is TGTGCCAGCAGTCCCGGGACCGTATATGGCTACACCTTC.

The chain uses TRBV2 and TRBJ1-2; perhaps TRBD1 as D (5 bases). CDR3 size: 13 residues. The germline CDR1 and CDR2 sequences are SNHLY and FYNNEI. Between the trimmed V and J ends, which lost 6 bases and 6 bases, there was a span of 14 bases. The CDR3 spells CASSARGFDGYTF. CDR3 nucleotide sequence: TGTGCCAGCAGCGCTCGGGGGTTCGATGGCTACACCTTC.

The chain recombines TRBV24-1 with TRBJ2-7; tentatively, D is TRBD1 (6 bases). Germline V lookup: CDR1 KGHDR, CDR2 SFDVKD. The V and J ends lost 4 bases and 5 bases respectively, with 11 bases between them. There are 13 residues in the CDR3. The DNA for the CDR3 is TGTGCCACCAGTGACACGAACAGGGACGAGCAGTACTTC. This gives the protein CATSDTNRDEQYF.

The CDR3 DNA is TGCGCCAGCAGCCTATCAGGGGTTGAGAGAGGCTACACCTTC. Encoded protein: CASSLSGVERGYTF. The gene calls are TRBV5-1 and TRBJ1-2; possible D gene TRBD1, 6 bases. The V gene's germline CDR1 is SGHRS and CDR2 YFSETQ. Trimming took off 4 bases at V and 8 bases at J, with 18 bases between the two ends. The CDR3 contains 14 residues.

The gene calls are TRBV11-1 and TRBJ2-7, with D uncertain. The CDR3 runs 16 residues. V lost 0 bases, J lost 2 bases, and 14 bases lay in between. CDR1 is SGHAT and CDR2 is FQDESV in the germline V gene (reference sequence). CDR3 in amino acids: CASSLAFGARTYEQYF. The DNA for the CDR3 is TGTGCCAGCAGCTTAGCGTTCGGCGCCAGGACCTACGAGCAGTACTTC.

Here the CDR3 DNA reads TGTGCCAGCAGACCCCAGCGGGGGAGCGGGGATAGCACAGATACGCAGTATTTT. Its protein is CASRPQRGSGDSTDTQYF. The rearrangement uses TRBV7-9 and TRBJ2-3, with 8 nucleotides matching TRBD2. V trimming: 6 bases; J trimming: 0 bases; junction bases outside the gene matches: 14. Germline loops: CDR1 SEHNR, CDR2 FQNEAQ (reference sequence). This CDR3 contains 18 residues.

For the CDR3, the DNA is TGTGCCACCTGGGAATCTAGCACAGATACGCAGTATTTT. Its translation: CATWESSTDTQYF. The J gene is TRBJ2-3, the V gene TRBV24-1, with D hard to call. Germline CDR1 is KGHDR and CDR2 is SFDVKD. The V and J ends lost 9 bases and 0 bases respectively, with 9 bases between them. This CDR3 comprises 13 residues.

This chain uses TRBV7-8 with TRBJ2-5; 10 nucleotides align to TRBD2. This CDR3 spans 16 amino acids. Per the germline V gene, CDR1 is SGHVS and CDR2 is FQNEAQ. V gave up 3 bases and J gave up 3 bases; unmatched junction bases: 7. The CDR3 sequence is CASSFLWTSGKETQYF. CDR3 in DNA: TGTGCCAGCAGCTTCCTATGGACTAGCGGTAAAGAGACCCAGTACTTC.

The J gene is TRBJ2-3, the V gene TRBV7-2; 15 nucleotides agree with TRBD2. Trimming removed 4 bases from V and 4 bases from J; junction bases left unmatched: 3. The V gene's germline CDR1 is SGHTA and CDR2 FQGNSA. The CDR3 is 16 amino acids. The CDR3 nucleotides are TGTGCCAGCAGCTCTTGGACTAGCGGGGGGGCAGATACGCAGTATTTT. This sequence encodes CASSSWTSGGADTQYF.

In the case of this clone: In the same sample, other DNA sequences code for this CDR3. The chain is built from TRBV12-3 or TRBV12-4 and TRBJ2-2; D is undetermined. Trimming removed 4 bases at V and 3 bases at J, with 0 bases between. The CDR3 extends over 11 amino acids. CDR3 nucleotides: TGTGCCAGCAGTTACACCGGGGAGCTGTTTTTT. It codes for CASSYTGELFF.

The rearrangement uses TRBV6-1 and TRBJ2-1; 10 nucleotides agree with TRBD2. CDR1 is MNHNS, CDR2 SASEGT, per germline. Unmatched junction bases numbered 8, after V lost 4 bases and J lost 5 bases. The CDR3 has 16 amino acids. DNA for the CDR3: TGTGCCAGCAGTGTTCAGAGGCTAGCGGGAGACAATGAGCAGTTCTTC. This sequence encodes CASSVQRLAGDNEQFF.

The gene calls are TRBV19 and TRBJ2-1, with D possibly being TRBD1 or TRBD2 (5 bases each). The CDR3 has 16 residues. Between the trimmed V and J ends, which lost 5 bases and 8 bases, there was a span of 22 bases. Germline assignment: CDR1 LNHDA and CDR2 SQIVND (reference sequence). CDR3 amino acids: CASSPRGPASYDEQFF. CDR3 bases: TGTGCCAGTAGTCCGAGGGGACCCGCGTCTTATGATGAGCAGTTCTTC.

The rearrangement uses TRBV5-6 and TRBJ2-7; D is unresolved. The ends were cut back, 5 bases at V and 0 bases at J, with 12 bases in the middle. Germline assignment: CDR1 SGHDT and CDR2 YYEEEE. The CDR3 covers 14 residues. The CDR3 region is CASSSVLSSYEQYF. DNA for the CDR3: TGTGCCAGCAGTTCCGTTCTTAGCTCCTACGAGCAGTACTTC.